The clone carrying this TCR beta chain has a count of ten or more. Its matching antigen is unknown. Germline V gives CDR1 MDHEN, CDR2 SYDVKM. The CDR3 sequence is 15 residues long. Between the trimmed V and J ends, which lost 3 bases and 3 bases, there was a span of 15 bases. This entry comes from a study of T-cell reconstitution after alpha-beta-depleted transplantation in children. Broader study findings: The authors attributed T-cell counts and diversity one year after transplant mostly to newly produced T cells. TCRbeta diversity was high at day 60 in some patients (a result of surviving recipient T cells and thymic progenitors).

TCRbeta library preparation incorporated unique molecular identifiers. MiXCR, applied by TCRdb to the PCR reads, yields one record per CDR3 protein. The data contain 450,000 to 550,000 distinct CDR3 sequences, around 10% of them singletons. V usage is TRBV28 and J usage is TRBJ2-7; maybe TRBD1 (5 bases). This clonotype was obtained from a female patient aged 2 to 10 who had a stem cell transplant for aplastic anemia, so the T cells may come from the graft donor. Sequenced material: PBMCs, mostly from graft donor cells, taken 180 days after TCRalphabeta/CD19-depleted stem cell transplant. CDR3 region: CASSLPTGHDYEQYF. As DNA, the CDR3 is TGTGCCAGCAGTTTGCCCACTGGACACGACTACGAGCAGTACTTC. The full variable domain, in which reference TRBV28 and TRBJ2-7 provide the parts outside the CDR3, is DVKVTQSSRYLVKRTGEKVFLECVQDMDHENMFWYRQDPGLGLRLIYFSYDVKMKEKGDIPEGYSVSREKKERFSLILESASTNQTSMYLCASSLPTGHDYEQYFGPGTRLTVT.